This TCR beta chain was identified in a study of T cells in Graves' hyperthyroidism and ophthalmopathy. The CDR3 regions of TCR beta were amplified from RNA transcripts. Primed by the HTBI set, a first-round RT-PCR was run on the TCR CDR3. TCRdb independently ran MiXCR on the multiplex PCR reads; one entry per CDR3 protein. The profile shows about 540,000 distinct CDR3 sequences, about 45% of them singletons. When ophthalmopathy did not progress within 18 months, Graves' hyperthyroidism was considered stable. This clonotype was recorded only once. Between the trimmed V and J ends, which lost 0 bases and 9 bases, there was a span of 9 bases. CDR1 SGHDN and CDR2 FVKESK come from the germline V gene. CDR3 length: 14 amino acids.

This chain links TRBV14 with TRBJ1-6; D is ambiguous. The TCR was taken from a woman between 18 and 30 years old with Graves' hyperthyroidism. Sequenced input: peripheral blood or thyroid tissue (not recorded which). The CDR3 bases are TGTGCCAGCAGCCAAGAGGTCCAGAGTTCACCCCTCCACTTT. It yields the protein CASSQEVQSSPLHF.